Below are 32 T cell receptor beta chains sequenced from a single sample in a study of metastatic and nonmetastatic thyroid tumors. TCRdb reanalyzed the PCR reads via MiXCR. The repertoire has about 41,000 clones, approximately 24% of them found once; the top ten carry 13% to 15%. There were no patients who had received any treatment before thyroid surgery. The specimen was tumor tissue. These receptors were taken from a female donor with papillary thyroid cancer or a benign thyroid nodule (not recorded which). Some clones in this sample may be carry-over from other donors' samples.

The table lists this clone with many counts. This rearrangement joins TRBV5-8 to TRBJ2-7, with D unresolved. This CDR3 comprises 16 residues. With 4 bases removed from V and 0 bases from J, the gap between germline ends came to 17 bases. Germline loops: CDR1 SGHTS, CDR2 YDEGEE. In nucleotides, the CDR3 is TGTGCCAGCAGCCCCCCCAACGGCTCGAGCTCCTACGAGCAGTACTTC. Its protein product is CASSPPNGSSSYEQYF.

This clone was seen once. The J gene is TRBJ1-5, the V gene TRBV11-2, with 7 bases fitting TRBD1. This CDR3 region has 14 residues. CDR1 SGHAT and CDR2 FQNNGV come from the germline V gene. Trimming removed 9 bases from V and 7 bases from J; junction bases left unmatched: 12. CDR3 sequence: CASSPGQFIQPQHF. The CDR3 nucleotides are TGTGCCAGTTCTCCGGGACAGTTCATACAGCCCCAGCATTTT.

This clone was seen a few times. The J gene is TRBJ2-1, the V gene TRBV2; TRBD2 aligns across 8 bases. Germline V CDR1 and CDR2: SNHLY, FYNNEI. Trimming took 4 bases from V and 8 from J; bases not matched to a gene: 7. CDR3 size: 14 residues. CDR3 nucleotides: TGTGCCAGCAGTGGAGGGACCGGGAGGGATGAGCAGTTCTTC. It encodes CASSGGTGRDEQFF.

This clone was counted between two and nine times. The chain carries TRBV6-2 or TRBV6-3 and TRBJ2-1, with TRBD2 identical over 9 bases. The CDR3 sequence is 15 residues long. Trimming took 3 bases from V and 8 from J; bases not matched to a gene: 8. CDR1 MNHEY and CDR2 SVGEGT come from the germline V gene. CDR3 sequence: CASSYGGSGSYEQFF. CDR3 nucleotide sequence: TGTGCCAGCAGTTATGGGGGTAGCGGGAGCTATGAGCAGTTCTTC.

Here the CDR3 reads CATSVAGSRYTGELFF. In DNA, the CDR3 is TGTGCCACCAGTGTGGCAGGGAGTCGTTACACCGGGGAGCTGTTTTTT. This rearrangement joins TRBV24-1 to TRBJ2-2; D is perhaps TRBD1 or TRBD2 (5 bases each). The CDR3 is 16 amino acids. With 5 bases removed from V and 3 bases from J, the gap between germline ends came to 15 bases. Germline V gene lookup returns CDR1 KGHDR and CDR2 SFDVKD.

This clone has a handful of counts. The chain uses TRBV2 and TRBJ2-7; no firm D call. CDR1 and CDR2 (germline): SNHLY, FYNNEI. The CDR3 length is 12 residues. V was pared by 0 bases and J by 6 bases, with 6 bases between. The CDR3 protein is CASSEALGEQYF. For the CDR3, the DNA is TGTGCCAGCAGTGAAGCGCTTGGCGAGCAGTACTTC.

The genes are TRBV5-5 and TRBJ1-5; D is unresolved. The CDR3 length is 16 residues. Trimming cost V 2 bases and J 0 bases, with 12 bases left between them. Per germline, CDR1 SGHKS and CDR2 YYEKEE (reference sequence). CDR3 nucleotides: TGTGCCAGCAGCTTATCTTGGCCAAATAGCAATCAGCCCCAGCATTTT. This gives the protein CASSLSWPNSNQPQHF.

The chain joins TRBV2 to TRBJ2-3, with TRBD2 matching 10 bases. Trimming removed 3 bases from V and 4 bases from J; junction bases left unmatched: 7. This CDR3 is built from 16 residues. CDR1 and CDR2 (germline): SNHLY, FYNNEI. CDR3 loop: CASSDYSSGRSDTQYF. CDR3 nucleotides: TGTGCCAGCAGTGATTATTCTAGCGGGAGATCAGATACGCAGTATTTT.

Of note for this clone: The germline gene is not matched at one end of the junction; a read error may be the cause. This chain connects TRBV5-1 to TRBJ2-2; D possibly corresponds to TRBD1 (6 bases). Germline assignment: CDR1 SGHRS and CDR2 YFSETQ. This CDR3 comprises 19 residues. The CDR3 DNA is TGCGCCAGCAGCCGGGACAAGGGGCACCTCGAACCCTCCACCGGGGAGCAGTTTTTT. It translates to CASSRDKGHLEPSTGEQFF.

The genes are TRBV20-1 and TRBJ1-6; D is unresolved. V lost 1 base, J lost 9 bases, and 10 bases lay in between. Germline V gene lookup returns CDR1 DFQATT and CDR2 SNEGSKA (reference sequence). CDR3 size: 13 residues. DNA of the CDR3: TGCAGTGCTAGAGTCGCAGGATCTTCACCCCTCCACTTT. It codes for CSARVAGSSPLHF.

The chain carries TRBV29-1 and TRBJ1-2, with D unresolved. There are 11 residues in the CDR3. The germline V gene encodes CDR1 SQVTM and CDR2 ANQGSEA. V lost 5 bases and J lost 5, with 9 bases in between. The CDR3 is CSVQFPYGYTF. DNA of the CDR3: TGCAGCGTTCAATTCCCTTATGGCTACACCTTC.

This clone occurred a few times. V and J are TRBV25-1 and TRBJ2-7; D is undetermined. The V end lost 3 bases, the J end lost 5 bases, and 20 bases lay between the germline ends. Germline values: CDR1 MGHDK, CDR2 SYGVNS. The CDR3 runs 16 residues. The CDR3 loop reads CASSDWTTEGRNEQYF. In nucleotides, the CDR3 is TGTGCCAGCAGTGATTGGACGACCGAAGGCAGGAACGAGCAGTACTTC.

V is TRBV3-1 and J is TRBJ2-5; D is possibly TRBD2 (6 bases). The CDR3 is 13 residues long. Germline V gene sequence: CDR1 LGHDT, CDR2 YNNKEL (reference sequence). V gave up 6 bases and J gave up 5 bases, with 13 bases separating them. CDR3 DNA sequence: TGTGCCAGCAGTCGGGACTTTGGGGAGACCCAGTACTTC. It is translated as CASSRDFGETQYF.

The chain joins TRBV6-5 to TRBJ2-3, with a possible D match to TRBD1 (5 bases). With 0 bases removed from V and 5 bases from J, the gap between germline ends came to 9 bases. Germline V gives CDR1 MNHEY, CDR2 SVGAGI. The CDR3 runs to 14 residues. CDR3 sequence: CASSYSFRGDTQYF. In nucleotides, the CDR3 is TGTGCCAGCAGTTACTCGTTTAGGGGAGATACGCAGTATTTT.

This clone showed up just a few times. This chain links TRBV20-1 with TRBJ2-7; no clear D gene. The CDR3 has 10 residues. V lost 4 bases and J 7 bases, leaving 8 bases between the germline ends. The germline V gene has CDR1 DFQATT and CDR2 SNEGSKA (reference sequence). The CDR3 DNA sequence: TGCAGTGCTATTCAAAGAGAGCAGTACTTC. Protein: CSAIQREQYF.

The chain combines TRBV4-2 with TRBJ2-7; 7 bases align to TRBD2. This CDR3 region has 16 residues. V was pared by 1 base and J by 2 bases, with 8 bases of the junction left unmatched. Per the germline V gene, CDR1 is LGHNA and CDR2 is YNFKEQ. The CDR3 region has the DNA TGTGCCAGCAGCCAAGGGGCGGGAGATGGACCCTACGAGCAGTACTTC. Translated, it gives CASSQGAGDGPYEQYF.

This chain joins TRBV6-2 or TRBV6-3 and TRBJ2-1; weak D call: TRBD2 (6 bases). The germline V gene encodes CDR1 MNHEY and CDR2 SVGEGT. Trimming took off 4 bases at V and 3 bases at J, with 13 bases between the two ends. This CDR3 is 15 amino acids long. The chain's CDR3 is CASSSRTTNYNEQFF. The DNA for the CDR3 is TGTGCCAGCAGTTCCCGGACTACAAACTACAATGAGCAGTTCTTC.

This clone occurred many times. CDR3 region: CASSLDPGGVNEQFF. The CDR3 DNA sequence: TGTGCCAGCAGCTTAGATCCAGGGGGGGTAAATGAGCAGTTCTTC. The chain has TRBV7-2 and TRBJ2-1; D tentatively fits TRBD1 or TRBD2 (7 bases each). CDR1 SGHTA and CDR2 FQGNSA come from the germline V gene. V was cut by 1 base and J by 7 bases, with 14 bases left in between. The CDR3 has 15 residues. The whole variable domain, remainder taken from reference TRBV7-2 and TRBJ2-1, is GAGVSQSPSNKVTEKGKDVELRCDPISGHTALYWYRQSLGQGLEFLIYFQGNSAPDKSGLPSDRFSAERTGGSVSTLTIQRTQQEDSAVYLCASSLDPGGVNEQFFGPGTRLTVL.

This clone is judged medium-sized. This chain links TRBV6-1 with TRBJ1-2; D gene uncertain. Germline CDR1 reads MNHNS; CDR2 reads SASEGT. CDR3 length: 10 amino acids. Trimming removed 2 bases from V and 5 bases from J, with 0 bases in between. The CDR3 coding sequence is TGTGCCAGCAGTGAATATGGCTACACCTTC. This translates into CASSEYGYTF.

Many counts were recorded for this clone. The chain uses TRBV15 and TRBJ1-2; D remains unclear. The V gene lost 0 bases and the J gene lost 4 bases, with 12 bases spanning the gap. Germline V gene data show CDR1 as LNHNV and CDR2 as YYDKDF (reference sequence). This CDR3 is 15 amino acids long. The CDR3 DNA follows: TGTGCCACCAGCAGAGATCACCACCGCCCCTATGGCTACACCTTC. Its protein product is CATSRDHHRPYGYTF.

This clone was counted many times. The chain carries TRBV20-1 and TRBJ2-7; 12 nucleotides match TRBD2. This CDR3 has 16 amino acids. The ends lost 0 bases at V and 7 bases at J; junction bases unmatched: 10. CDR1 and CDR2 from the germline V gene are DFQATT and SNEGSKA (reference sequence). The CDR3 DNA is TGCAGTGCTAGAGATTGGCTAGCGGGAGGGCCTGGAGAGCAGTACTTC. Translated: CSARDWLAGGPGEQYF.

This clone showed up many times. For the CDR3, the DNA is TGTGCCAGCACGGGGGGGATCGGAAACACCATATATTTT. Translated: CASTGGIGNTIYF. The V call is TRBV28, the J call TRBJ1-3; possible D gene TRBD1, 5 bases. V lost 7 bases to trimming and J lost 4 bases, with 11 bases between them. This CDR3 has 13 amino acids. CDR1 is MDHEN and CDR2 is SYDVKM in the germline V gene.

This clone has a single count. CDR3 in amino acids: CASSLNSGGNTDTQYF. The CDR3 DNA is TGCGCCAGCAGCTTGAATAGTGGGGGGAACACAGATACGCAGTATTTT. The chain employs TRBV5-1 and TRBJ2-3; D may be TRBD2 (6 bases). The CDR3 spans 16 residues. The V end lost 1 base, the J end lost 2 bases, and 14 bases lay between the germline ends. The germline V gene has CDR1 SGHRS and CDR2 YFSETQ.

The chain recombines TRBV12-3 or TRBV12-4 with TRBJ1-1; D is undetermined. The CDR3 is made up of 12 amino acids. Trimming took 2 bases from V and 5 from J, leaving 6 bases between them. CDR3 sequence: CASSLSGTEAFF. The CDR3 DNA sequence: TGTGCCAGCAGTTTATCCGGGACTGAAGCTTTCTTT.

Sample share makes this clone medium-sized (0.01 to 0.1%). The CDR3 coding sequence is TGTGCCAGCAGCACCCACGGGACAGGGATAATTGAAGCTTTCTTT. Amino acid sequence: CASSTHGTGIIEAFF. The V and J genes are TRBV7-2 and TRBJ1-1; 9 nucleotides align to TRBD1. V gave up 5 bases and J gave up 7 bases; unmatched junction bases: 11. CDR3 length: 15 residues. Germline values: CDR1 SGHTA, CDR2 FQGNSA.

This clone has a handful of counts. The V and J genes are TRBV6-2 or TRBV6-3 and TRBJ2-7; D gene ambiguous. The CDR3 has 13 amino acids. From germline, CDR1 is MNHEY and CDR2 SVGEGT. Trimming shortened V by 0 bases and J by 1 base, and 4 bases separated the two germline ends. Here the CDR3 DNA reads TGTGCCAGCAGTTACTCGGGATCCTACGAGCAGTACTTC. This gives the protein CASSYSGSYEQYF.

This clone was picked up a small number of times. The CDR3 DNA is TGTGCCAGCCGGGAACTAGCGGTATCCTACGAGCAGTACTTC. Translation: CASRELAVSYEQYF. The chain employs TRBV6-1 and TRBJ2-7, with 8 positions matching TRBD2. This CDR3 has 14 residues. Germline assignment: CDR1 MNHNS and CDR2 SASEGT. J was trimmed by 1 base and V by 8 bases; bases with no gene match: 7.

This clone was observed a handful of times. The chain carries TRBV4-2 and TRBJ2-7; tentative D call: TRBD1 (6 bases). V was trimmed by 4 bases and J by 7 bases, leaving 17 bases between them. Germline V gene lookup returns CDR1 LGHNA and CDR2 YNFKEQ. This CDR3 spans 14 amino acids. CDR3 coding DNA: TGTGCCAGCAGCCCTGGGGGCTTTGGGGCGGAGCAGTACTTC. Encoded protein: CASSPGGFGAEQYF.

The J gene is TRBJ2-1, the V gene TRBV6-1; no clear D. Trimming shortened V by 4 bases and J by 8 bases, and 18 bases separated the two germline ends. CDR1 is MNHNS and CDR2 is SASEGT in the germline V gene. The CDR3 contains 15 residues. CDR3 bases: TGTGCCAGCAGTGTAATAGCCCGAGTTGGCCATGAGCAGTTCTTC. Its protein is CASSVIARVGHEQFF.

V gene TRBV6-5 combines with J gene TRBJ1-2; D is uncertain. The V gene lost 1 base and the J gene lost 0 bases, with 15 bases spanning the gap. Germline CDR1 and CDR2: MNHEY and SVGAGI. CDR3 length: 17 residues. In DNA form, the CDR3 reads TGTGCCAGCAGTTACTTTCAGGCCCCAAGAACTAACTATGGCTACACCTTC. Translating gives CASSYFQAPRTNYGYTF.

This clone was seen only a few times. This chain connects TRBV6-1 to TRBJ1-2, with no clear D. CDR3 length: 15 residues. Germline V gene lookup returns CDR1 MNHNS and CDR2 SASEGT. Trimming shortened V by 5 bases and J by 5 bases, and 18 bases separated the two germline ends. The CDR3 DNA reads TGTGCCAGCAGTCCCCGGACGCCAGTTTGGTATGGCTACACCTTC. Translating it yields CASSPRTPVWYGYTF.

V gene TRBV5-1 combines with J gene TRBJ1-4, with 12 bases lining up with TRBD1. Trimming at V came to 2 bases and at J to 7 bases, leaving 9 bases not matched to a gene. Germline loops: CDR1 SGHRS, CDR2 YFSETQ. The CDR3 has 17 residues. The CDR3 nucleotides are TGCGCCAGCAGCTTAGGGACAGGGGGCGGTGTGCGTGAAAAACTGTTTTTT. Translated: CASSLGTGGGVREKLFF.